This TCR beta chain appears in the sequencing data of a study of blood T cell repertoires in COVID-19. About the study: Acute-phase and convalescent COVID-19 samples originated in the United States, Italy and Spain. In each case, the material was cDNA or gDNA derived from T cells, B-cell-depleted T cells, or PBMCs.

Germline assignment: CDR1 MNHEY and CDR2 SMNVEV (reference sequence). V lost 4 bases and J lost 7; bases outside the gene matches: 5. This CDR3 contains 14 residues. The age range of participants was roughly 18 to 90 years, with residence in more than 20 US areas. Each participant's cohort was designated according to participant-reported clinical history. The method was immunoSEQ multiplex PCR; TCRdb's version includes in-frame clones alone and lacks a portion of them. This sample yields 470,000 or so clones, of which roughly 87% are seen a single time; roughly 1.9% belongs to the top ten. The receptor's source is a woman under 30 with acute COVID-19. The chain couples TRBV27 to TRBJ2-3, with 10 bases lining up with TRBD1. The sample comprised PBMCs or T cells enriched from blood (not recorded which). CDR3: CASSWDRGEYTQYF. The CDR3 nucleotides read TGTGCCAGCAGTTGGGACAGGGGAGAATATACGCAGTATTTT.